This record concerns one TCR beta chain sequence. Its antigen is unidentified. In the PCR, 60 Vbeta and 13 Jbeta primers were used. Profiling relied on immunoSEQ multiplex PCR, and the TCRdb table lists in-frame clones only, not all of them. The table includes around 130,000 clones, about 71% detected once. These data belong to a study of cytomegalovirus exposure and HLA in healthy donors. Study context: Earlier results showed almost 120 million unique TCR beta sequences derived from around 170 million T cells. An early release of data contained 70 million to 95 million unique TCRs, which came from HLA-typed donors. Study-wide results and limits: Usually a TCR sequence was rare, but some public TCRs were found in many donors. A later analysis found most CMV-associated TCR beta chains apparently HLA-restricted.

Trimming took off 6 bases at V and 1 base at J, with 12 bases between the two ends. The CDR3 has 14 amino acids. Germline V gene data show CDR1 as MNHEY and CDR2 as SVGAGI. The V gene is TRBV6-5, the J gene TRBJ1-1; D possibly corresponds to TRBD1 (6 bases). The origin of this receptor is a woman aged 60 to 75 in good health and CMV-seropositive. Sequences were obtained from PBMCs. The CDR3 here is CASRHLQGNTEAFF. The CDR3 DNA reads TGTGCCAGCAGGCATCTACAGGGGAACACTGAAGCTTTCTTT.